This TCR beta chain emerged from a study of CD8+CD57+ T cells in acquired aplastic anemia. Looking at the study overall: The mean DNA yield obtained from sorted CD4+ and CD8+ cells came to about 3 ug. Study-wide results and limits: Between the patient and control groups, CD8+ Simpson's diversity did not differ significantly. Sharing between patients and controls was observed for twenty-nine CD8+ CDR3 sequences.

Details on this clonotype: Antigen specificity is unknown.

Patients selected for sequencing had displayed CD8+CD57+ cell expansion by flow cytometry. Diagnosis of severe acquired aplastic anemia applied to all patients. Genomic DNA templated the TCR beta VDJ and CDR3 profiling. TCRdb fed the reads into MiXCR, producing one record per CDR3 protein. The sample consists of 150,000 to 200,000 distinct CDR3 sequences, about 45% of them appearing once. This CDR3 has 16 residues. Trimming stripped 2 bases from V and 0 bases from J, with 13 bases between. CDR1 is GTSNPN, CDR2 SVGIG, per germline (reference sequence). The TCR originated in a human donor with aplastic anemia. The sample was sorted CD4+, CD8+, or CD8+CD57+ T cells (not recorded which) from PBMCs. The chain has TRBV30 and TRBJ1-4, with D possibly TRBD1 on 5 matching bases. Here the CDR3 reads CAWSPGTGATNEKLFF. Here the CDR3 DNA reads TGTGCCTGGAGTCCCGGGACTGGGGCAACTAATGAAAAACTGTTTTTT.